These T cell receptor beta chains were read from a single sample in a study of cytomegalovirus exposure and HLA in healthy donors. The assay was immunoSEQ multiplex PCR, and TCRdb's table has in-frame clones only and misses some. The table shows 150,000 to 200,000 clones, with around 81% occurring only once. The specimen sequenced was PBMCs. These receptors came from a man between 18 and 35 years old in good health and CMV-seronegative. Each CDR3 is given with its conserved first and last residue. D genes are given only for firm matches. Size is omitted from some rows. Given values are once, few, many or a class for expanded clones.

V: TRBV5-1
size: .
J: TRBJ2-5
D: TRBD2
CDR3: CASSFGTSGRQETQYF
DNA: TGCGCCAGCAGCTTCGGGACTAGCGGGAGACAAGAGACCCAGTACTTC

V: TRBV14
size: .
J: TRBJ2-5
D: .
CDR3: CASSLGSFQYF
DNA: TGTGCCAGCAGCCTTGGCTCCTTTCAGTACTTC

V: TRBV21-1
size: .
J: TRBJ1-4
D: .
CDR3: CASSDRVANEKLFF
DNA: TGTGCCAGCAGCGACCGGGTCGCTAATGAAAAACTGTTTTTT

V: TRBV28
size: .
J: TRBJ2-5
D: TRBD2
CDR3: CASSPYRTSGREGETQYF
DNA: TGTGCCAGCAGTCCTTATCGGACTAGCGGGAGGGAGGGAGAGACCCAGTACTTC

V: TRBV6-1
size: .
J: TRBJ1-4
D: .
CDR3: CASSDGRRGKLFF
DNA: TGTGCCAGCAGTGACGGCCGTCGAGGAAAACTGTTTTTT

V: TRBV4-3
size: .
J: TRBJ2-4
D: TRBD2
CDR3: CASSQVAPGGGRNIQYF
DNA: TGCGCCAGCAGCCAAGTCGCGCCCGGGGGGGGCAGAAACATTCAGTACTTC

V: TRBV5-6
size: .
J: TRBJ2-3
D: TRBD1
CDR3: CASSLFTTGGSSQYF
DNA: TGTGCCAGCAGCTTGTTCACCACAGGGGGCAGTTCGCAGTATTTT

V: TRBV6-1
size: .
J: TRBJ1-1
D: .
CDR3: CASSGLGREAFF
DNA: TGTGCCAGCAGCGGTCTGGGAAGGGAGGCTTTCTTT

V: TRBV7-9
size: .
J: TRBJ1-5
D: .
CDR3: CASSKGVGNQPQHF
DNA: TGTGCCAGCAGCAAAGGGGTAGGAAATCAGCCCCAGCATTTT

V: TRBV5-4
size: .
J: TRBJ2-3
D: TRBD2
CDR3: CASSFRLAGTTDTQYF
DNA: TGTGCCAGCAGCTTCCGACTAGCGGGGACCACAGATACGCAGTATTTT

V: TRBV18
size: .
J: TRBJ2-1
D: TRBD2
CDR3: CASSPNSGGAYNEQFF
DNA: TGTGCCAGCTCACCAAATAGCGGGGGGGCCTACAATGAGCAGTTCTTC

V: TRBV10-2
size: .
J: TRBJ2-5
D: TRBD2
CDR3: CASSESNLAGPKYF
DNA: TGCGCCAGCAGTGAGTCCAATCTAGCGGGGCCAAAGTACTTC

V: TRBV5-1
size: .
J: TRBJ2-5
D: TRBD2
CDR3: CASSPGLEFQETQYF
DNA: TGCGCCAGCAGCCCTGGACTAGAATTCCAAGAGACCCAGTACTTC

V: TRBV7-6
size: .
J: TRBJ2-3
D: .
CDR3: CASSSSLYTDTQYF
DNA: TGTGCCAGCAGCTCCAGTCTTTACACAGATACGCAGTATTTT

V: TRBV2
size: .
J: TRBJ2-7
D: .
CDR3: CASGRGYEQYF
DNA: TGTGCCAGCGGCAGAGGTTACGAGCAGTACTTC

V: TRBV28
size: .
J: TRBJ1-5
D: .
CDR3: CASSPNQGLQPQHF
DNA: TGTGCCAGCAGTCCAAATCAGGGGCTTCAGCCCCAGCATTTT

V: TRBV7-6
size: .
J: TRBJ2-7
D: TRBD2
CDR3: CASSLATSGRYEQYF
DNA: TGTGCCAGCAGCTTAGCGACTAGCGGGAGGTACGAGCAGTACTTC

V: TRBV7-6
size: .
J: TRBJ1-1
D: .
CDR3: CASSADLNTEAFF
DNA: TGTGCCAGCAGCGCAGACTTGAACACTGAAGCTTTCTTT

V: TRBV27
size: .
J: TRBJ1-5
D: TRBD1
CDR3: CASSTLDRAYSNQPQHF
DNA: TGTGCCAGCAGTACCCTGGACAGGGCTTATAGCAATCAGCCCCAGCATTTT

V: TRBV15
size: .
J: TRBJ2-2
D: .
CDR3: CATSDLLLNTGELFF
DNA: TGTGCCACCAGCGATTTACTTTTAAACACCGGGGAGCTGTTTTTT

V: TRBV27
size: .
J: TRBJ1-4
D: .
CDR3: CASSLRPGHEKLFF
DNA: TGTGCCAGCAGTCTCCGGCCGGGACACGAAAAACTGTTTTTT

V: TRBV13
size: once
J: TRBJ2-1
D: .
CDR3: CASSLHSGNEQFF
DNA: TGTGCCAGCAGCTTACACTCAGGCAATGAGCAGTTCTTC

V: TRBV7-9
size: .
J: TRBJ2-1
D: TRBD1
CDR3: CASPRDSFYNEQFF
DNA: TGTGCCAGCCCCCGGGACAGCTTCTACAATGAGCAGTTCTTC

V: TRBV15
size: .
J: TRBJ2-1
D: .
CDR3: CATSRDPGTYNEQFF
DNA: TGTGCCACCAGCAGAGACCCAGGCACCTACAATGAGCAGTTCTTC

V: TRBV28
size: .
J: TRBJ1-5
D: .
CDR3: CASSPSRQASNQPQHF
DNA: TGTGCCAGCAGCCCGTCTCGACAGGCGAGCAATCAGCCCCAGCATTTT

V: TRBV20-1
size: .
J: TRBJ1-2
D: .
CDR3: CSASHRARYTF
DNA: TGCAGTGCTAGTCACAGGGCCCGCTACACCTTC

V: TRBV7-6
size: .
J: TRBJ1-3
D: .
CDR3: CASSSGTGGGNTIYF
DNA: TGTGCCAGCAGCTCCGGAACCGGGGGTGGAAACACCATATATTTT

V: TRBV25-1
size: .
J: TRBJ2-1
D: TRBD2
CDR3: CASSEIAGGLNEQFF
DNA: TGTGCCAGCAGTGAGATAGCGGGGGGGCTTAATGAGCAGTTCTTC

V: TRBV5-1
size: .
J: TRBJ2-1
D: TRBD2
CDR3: CASSLIPTSGEQFF
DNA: TGCGCCAGCAGCTTAATTCCGACTAGCGGTGAGCAGTTCTTC

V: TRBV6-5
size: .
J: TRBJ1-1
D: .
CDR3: CASSRRRGSDTEAFF
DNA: TGTGCCAGCAGCCGACGACGGGGGTCGGACACTGAAGCTTTCTTT

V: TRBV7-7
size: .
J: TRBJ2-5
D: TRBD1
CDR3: CASSPSHWTGQETQYF
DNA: TGTGCTAGCAGCCCGTCCCATTGGACAGGCCAAGAGACCCAGTACTTC

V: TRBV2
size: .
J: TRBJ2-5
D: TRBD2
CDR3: CASSEVEGRGETQYF
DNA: TGTGCCAGCAGTGAAGTGGAGGGGCGGGGGGAGACCCAGTACTTC

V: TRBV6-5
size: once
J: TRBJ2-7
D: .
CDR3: CASSYDRLGEQYF
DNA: TGTGCCAGCAGCTATGACAGGCTCGGCGAGCAGTACTTC

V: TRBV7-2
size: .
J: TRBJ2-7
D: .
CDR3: CASSLAPSSSYEQYF
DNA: TGTGCCAGCAGCTTAGCCCCATCTAGCTCCTACGAGCAGTACTTC

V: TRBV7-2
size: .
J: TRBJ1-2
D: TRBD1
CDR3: CASNLDRGYGYTF
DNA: TGTGCCAGCAATTTAGACAGGGGCTATGGCTACACCTTC

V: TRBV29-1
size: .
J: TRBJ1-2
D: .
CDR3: CSVEDVKGYSYGYTF
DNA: TGCAGCGTTGAAGATGTGAAGGGGTATAGCTATGGCTACACCTTC

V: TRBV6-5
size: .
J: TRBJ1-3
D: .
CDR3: CASSYSTRLRNTIYF
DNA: TGTGCCAGCAGTTACTCGACTCGGCTCAGAAACACCATATATTTT

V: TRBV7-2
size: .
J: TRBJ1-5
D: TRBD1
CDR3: CASSSGQGYQPQHF
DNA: TGTGCCAGCAGCTCGGGACAGGGTTACCAGCCCCAGCATTTT

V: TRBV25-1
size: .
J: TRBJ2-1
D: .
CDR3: CASSEYESEEAYNEQFF
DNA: TGTGCCAGCAGTGAATATGAGTCGGAAGAGGCATACAATGAGCAGTTCTTC

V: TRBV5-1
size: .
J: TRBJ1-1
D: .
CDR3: CASSLRGFNTEAFF
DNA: TGCGCCAGCAGTTTGAGAGGGTTTAACACTGAAGCTTTCTTT

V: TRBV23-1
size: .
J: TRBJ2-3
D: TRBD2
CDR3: CASSLINWTSGTIGGDTQYF
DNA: TGCGCCAGCAGTCTCATTAACTGGACTAGCGGTACTATAGGCGGGGATACGCAGTATTTT

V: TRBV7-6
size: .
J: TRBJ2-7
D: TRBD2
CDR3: CASSLASGGYEQYF
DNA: TGTGCCAGCAGCTTGGCTAGCGGGGGCTACGAGCAGTACTTC

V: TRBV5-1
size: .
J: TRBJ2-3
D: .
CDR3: CASSLAAGSRIYTQYF
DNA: TGCGCCAGCAGCTTGGCTGCGGGCTCCCGAATCTATACGCAGTATTTT

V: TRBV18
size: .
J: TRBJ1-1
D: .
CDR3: CASGSLQGVTEAFF
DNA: TGTGCCAGCGGGTCTTTACAGGGAGTCACTGAAGCTTTCTTT

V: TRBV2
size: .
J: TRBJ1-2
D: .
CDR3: CASSTTVTGYGYTF
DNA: TGTGCCAGCAGTACGACAGTCACGGGTTATGGCTACACCTTC

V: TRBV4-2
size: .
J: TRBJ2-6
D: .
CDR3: CASSPRYRTVFGGNVLTF
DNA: TGTGCCAGCAGCCCTAGGTACAGGACGGTCTTCGGGGGCAACGTCCTGACTTTC

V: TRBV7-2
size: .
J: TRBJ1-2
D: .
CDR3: CASSSASYRDSLGYTF
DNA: TGTGCCAGCAGCTCAGCCTCCTACAGGGATTCGCTTGGCTACACCTTC

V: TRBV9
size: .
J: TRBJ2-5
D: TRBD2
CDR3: CASGVTSGGGLGTQYF
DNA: TGTGCCAGCGGAGTGACTAGCGGGGGGGGCTTGGGAACCCAGTACTTC

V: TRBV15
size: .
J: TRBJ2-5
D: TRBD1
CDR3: CATSNRDRGVETQYF
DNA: TGTGCCACCAGCAATCGGGACAGGGGTGTAGAGACCCAGTACTTC

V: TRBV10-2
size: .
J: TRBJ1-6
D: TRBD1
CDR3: CASSEFPATGGNSPLHF
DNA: TGCGCCAGCAGTGAGTTTCCGGCGACAGGGGGAAATTCACCCCTCCACTTT